What follows is one T cell receptor (beta chain) and its context. The data derive from a study of blood T cell repertoires in COVID-19. This CDR3 has 14 amino acids. The V end lost 3 bases, the J end lost 3 bases, and 11 bases lay between the germline ends. Germline CDR1 MNHNS, CDR2 SASEGT. TCRdb's table, derived via immunoSEQ multiplex PCR, lists solely in-frame clones and lacks some. The data show 250,000 to 350,000 clones, about nine tenths seen once. The sequence derives from a woman in her fifties or sixties who had recovered from COVID-19. Sample: peripheral blood. The chain uses TRBV6-1 and TRBJ1-2; D is unclear. CDR3: CASSETWTDYGYTF. The CDR3 DNA reads as TGTGCCAGCAGTGAGACGTGGACTGACTATGGCTACACCTTC.